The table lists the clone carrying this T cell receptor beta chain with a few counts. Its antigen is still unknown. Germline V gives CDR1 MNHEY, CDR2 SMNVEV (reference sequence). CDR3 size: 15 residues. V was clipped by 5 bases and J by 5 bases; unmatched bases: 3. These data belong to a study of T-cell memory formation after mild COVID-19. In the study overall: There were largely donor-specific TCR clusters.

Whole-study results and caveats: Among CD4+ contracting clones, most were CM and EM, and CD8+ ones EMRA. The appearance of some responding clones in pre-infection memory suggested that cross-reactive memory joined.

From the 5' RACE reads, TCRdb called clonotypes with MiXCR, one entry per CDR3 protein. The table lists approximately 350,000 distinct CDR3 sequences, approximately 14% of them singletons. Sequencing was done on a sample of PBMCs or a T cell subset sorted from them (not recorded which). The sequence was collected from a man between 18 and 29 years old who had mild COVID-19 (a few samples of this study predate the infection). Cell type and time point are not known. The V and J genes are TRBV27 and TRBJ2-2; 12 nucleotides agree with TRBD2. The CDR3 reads CASSTSGGRTGELFF. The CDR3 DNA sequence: TGTGCCAGCAGTACTAGCGGGGGGAGAACCGGGGAGCTGTTTTTT.